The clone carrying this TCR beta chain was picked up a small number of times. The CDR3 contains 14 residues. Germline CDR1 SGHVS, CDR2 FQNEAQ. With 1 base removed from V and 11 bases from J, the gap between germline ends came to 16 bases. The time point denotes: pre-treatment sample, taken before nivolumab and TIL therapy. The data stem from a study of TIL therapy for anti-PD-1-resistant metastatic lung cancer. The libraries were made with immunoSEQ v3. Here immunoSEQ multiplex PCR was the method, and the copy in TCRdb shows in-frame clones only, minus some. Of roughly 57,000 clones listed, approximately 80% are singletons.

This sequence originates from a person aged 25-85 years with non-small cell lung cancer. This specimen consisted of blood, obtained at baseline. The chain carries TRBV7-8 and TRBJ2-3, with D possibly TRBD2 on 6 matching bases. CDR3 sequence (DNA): TGTGCCAGCAGCTTAGACGGGATGGGGACTCAGCAGTATTTT. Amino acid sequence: CASSLDGMGTQQYF. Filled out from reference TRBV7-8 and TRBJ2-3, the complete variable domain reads GAGVSQSPRYKVAKRGQDVALRCDPISGHVSLFWYQQALGQGPEFLTYFQNEAQLDKSGLPSDRFFAERPEGSVSTLKIQRTQQEDSAVYLCASSLDGMGTQQYFGPGTRLTVL.